Below, 18 T cell receptor beta chains from the same sample are listed, as sequenced in a study of blood T cell repertoires in COVID-19. The data were produced by immunoSEQ multiplex PCR, yet TCRdb's version contains in-frame clones alone and is incomplete. The data show about 480,000 clones, about 89% seen once. The sequencing sample was made of peripheral blood. The receptors were gathered from a woman aged 25 to 45 with acute or convalescent COVID-19.

The J gene is TRBJ1-5, the V gene TRBV2; TRBD1 matches at 8 bases. This CDR3 has 14 residues. Germline V lookup: CDR1 SNHLY, CDR2 FYNNEI. V trimming: 6 bases; J trimming: 3 bases; junction bases outside the gene matches: 4. The CDR3 sequence is CASRGGQANQPQHF. In DNA, the CDR3 is TGTGCCAGCAGGGGGGGACAGGCCAATCAGCCCCAGCATTTT.

The chain uses TRBV18 and TRBJ2-3; D might be TRBD2 (6 bases). V lost 0 bases and J lost 2, with 12 bases in between. The germline CDR1 and CDR2 sequences are KGHSH and LQKENI. The CDR3 runs to 16 residues. CDR3: CASSPPSGGLTDTQYF. Written as DNA, the CDR3 is TGTGCCAGCTCACCACCTTCTGGGGGACTCACAGATACGCAGTATTTT. Full variable domain (missing parts from reference TRBV18 and TRBJ2-3): NAGVMQNPRHLVRRRGQEARLRCSPMKGHSHVYWYRQLPEEGLKFMVYLQKENIIDESGMPKERFSAEFPKEGPSILRIQQVVRGDSAAYFCASSPPSGGLTDTQYFGPGTRLTVL.

The J gene is TRBJ2-5, the V gene TRBV7-6; 7 bases map to TRBD1. After removal of 2 bases from V and 4 bases from J, the junction contained 7 bases not matched to a gene. The CDR3 totals 15 residues. Germline V gives CDR1 SGHVS, CDR2 FNYEAQ. CDR3 in DNA: TGTGCCAGCAGCTTACAACAGGGGAGACTAGAGACCCAGTACTTC. This codes for CASSLQQGRLETQYF. The full variable domain, completed using reference TRBV7-6 and TRBJ2-5, is GAGVSQSPRYKVTKRGQDVALRCDPISGHVSLYWYRQALGQGPEFLTYFNYEAQQDKSGLPNDRFSAERPEGSISTLTIQRTEQRDSAMYRCASSLQQGRLETQYFGPGTRLLVL.

The V call is TRBV5-4, the J call TRBJ2-1, with a tentative D call TRBD2 (6 bases). V was shortened by 4 bases and J by 2 bases, with 13 bases between the two germline ends. The germline gives CDR1 SGHNT, CDR2 YYREEE (reference sequence). The CDR3 has 15 residues. Here the CDR3 DNA reads TGTGCCAGCAGCCAACGGACTACCACCTACAATGAGCAGTTCTTC. It is translated as CASSQRTTTYNEQFF.

The chain recombines TRBV24-1 with TRBJ2-3; 9 nucleotides line up with TRBD2. The CDR3 consists of 17 residues. J was trimmed by 1 base and V by 4 bases; bases with no gene match: 8. Per germline, CDR1 KGHDR and CDR2 SFDVKD. The CDR3 nucleotides read TGTGCCACCAGTGAGATCCGGACTAGCGACGGCACAGATACGCAGTATTTT. Translated: CATSEIRTSDGTDTQYF.

The chain links TRBV5-1 to TRBJ1-1; 9 positions match TRBD1. From germline, CDR1 is SGHRS and CDR2 YFSETQ. The CDR3 consists of 17 residues. After removal of 0 bases from V and 0 bases from J, the junction contained 6 bases not matched to a gene. DNA of the CDR3: TGCGCCAGCAGCTTGGAGAACAGGGGGCCCATGAACACTGAAGCTTTCTTT. It translates to CASSLENRGPMNTEAFF.

This clone was observed once. This chain uses TRBV11-1 with TRBJ2-5; TRBD1 aligns across 9 bases. The CDR3 covers 16 residues. Germline loops: CDR1 SGHAT, CDR2 FQDESV (reference sequence). The junction had 9 bases not matched to a gene; V was cut back by 2 bases and J by 5 bases. CDR3 amino acids: CASSLLKQGAWETQYF. DNA of the CDR3: TGTGCCAGCAGCTTACTAAAACAGGGGGCCTGGGAGACCCAGTACTTC. Drawing the rest from reference TRBV11-1 and TRBJ2-5, the complete variable domain is EAEVAQSPRYKITEKSQAVAFWCDPISGHATLYWYRQILGQGPELLVQFQDESVVDDSQLPKDRFSAERLKGVDSTLKIQPAELGDSAMYLCASSLLKQGAWETQYFGPGTRLLVL.

V gene TRBV5-1 combines with J gene TRBJ2-5; D perhaps matches TRBD1 (6 bases). The germline gives CDR1 SGHRS, CDR2 YFSETQ. Trimming stripped 3 bases from V and 0 bases from J, with 12 bases between. This CDR3 has 15 amino acids. The chain's CDR3 is CASSSGTQYQETQYF. For the CDR3, the DNA is TGCGCCAGCAGCTCCGGGACACAGTACCAAGAGACCCAGTACTTC.

The chain has TRBV6-5 and TRBJ2-1; possible D gene TRBD2, 5 bases. The CDR3 totals 15 residues. Germline lookup yields CDR1 MNHEY and CDR2 SVGAGI. V lost 6 bases to trimming and J lost 7 bases, with 19 bases between them. CDR3 protein: CASRAPGPTGNEQFF. The CDR3 DNA reads as TGTGCCAGCAGGGCTCCGGGCCCTACGGGAAATGAGCAGTTCTTC.

Details on this clone: At the DNA level, this CDR3 is encoded by other sequences in the same sample as well. V usage is TRBV9 and J usage is TRBJ2-5; no reliable D call. The V gene's germline CDR1 is SGDLS and CDR2 YYNGEE. The CDR3 spans 13 residues. Between the trimmed V and J ends, which lost 2 bases and 2 bases, there was a span of 7 bases. The chain's CDR3 is CASSVGGQETQYF. In DNA form, the CDR3 reads TGTGCCAGCAGCGTTGGCGGTCAAGAGACCCAGTACTTC.

In this sample, this clone turned up once. The genes are TRBV6-6 and TRBJ1-1; D is ambiguous. The ends were cut back, 6 bases at V and 1 base at J, with 12 bases in the middle. CDR3 length: 14 amino acids. CDR1 and CDR2 (germline): MNHNY, SVGAGI (reference sequence). CDR3 sequence: CASSARHSNTEAFF. Written as DNA, the CDR3 is TGTGCCAGCAGCGCCCGACACTCGAACACTGAAGCTTTCTTT.

The rearrangement joins TRBV4-2 to TRBJ2-1; 11 bases map to TRBD2. The CDR3 runs to 16 residues. Germline V gives CDR1 LGHNA, CDR2 YNFKEQ. After removal of 3 bases from V and 5 bases from J, the junction contained 6 bases not matched to a gene. CDR3 protein: CASSQSLAGGNNEQFF. Here the CDR3 DNA reads TGTGCCAGCAGCCAGAGTCTAGCGGGGGGTAACAATGAGCAGTTCTTC.

The chain recombines TRBV10-3 with TRBJ2-4, with 7 bases identical to TRBD2. Germline V gives CDR1 ENHRY, CDR2 SYGVKD. The CDR3 is made up of 16 amino acids. J gave up 6 bases and V 4 bases, and 12 bases lay outside the gene matches. For the CDR3, the DNA is TGTGCCATCAGTGGGTTTTCCGGCGGGAGCCTAAACATTCAGTACTTC. This codes for CAISGFSGGSLNIQYF.

The chain has TRBV5-1 and TRBJ1-1; perhaps TRBD1 as D (6 bases). This CDR3 comprises 16 residues. In germline, CDR1 is SGHRS, CDR2 YFSETQ. Trimming took off 2 bases at V and 4 bases at J, with 18 bases between the two ends. The CDR3 nucleotides read TGCGCCAGCAGCTTAGGGGATGACGGGGGGCTCACTGAAGCTTTCTTT. It codes for CASSLGDDGGLTEAFF.

The chain joins TRBV25-1 to TRBJ2-5, with D possibly being TRBD1 (6 bases). CDR3 length equals 13 residues. V lost 3 bases and J 2 bases, leaving 7 bases between the germline ends. Germline-derived CDR1 and CDR2 are MGHDK and SYGVNS. This CDR3 is CASSDGQQETQYF. The CDR3, as DNA: TGTGCCAGCAGTGACGGACAGCAAGAGACCCAGTACTTC.

This clone was found once. The chain joins TRBV6-6 to TRBJ2-4; 10 positions match TRBD1. V trimming: 8 bases; J trimming: 9 bases; junction bases outside the gene matches: 10. CDR1 is MNHNY, CDR2 SVGAGI, per germline (reference sequence). The CDR3 contains 14 residues. CDR3 sequence reads: CASRAGDRGSIQYF. CDR3 coding DNA: TGTGCCAGCCGGGCGGGGGACAGGGGCAGCATTCAGTACTTC.

The V call is TRBV28, the J call TRBJ1-2, with 9 bases aligning to TRBD1. This CDR3 spans 15 amino acids. Germline trimming cut 2 bases from V and 9 bases from J; bases unmatched to any gene: 10. Germline V CDR1 and CDR2: MDHEN, SYDVKM. CDR3: CASSLLPGQGISYTF. The CDR3 DNA reads TGTGCCAGCAGTTTACTTCCGGGACAGGGTATTAGCTACACCTTC.

The J gene is TRBJ2-7, the V gene TRBV6-5, with unresolved D. Trimming removed 6 bases at V and 0 bases at J, with 12 bases between. The germline CDR1 and CDR2 sequences are MNHEY and SVGAGI. This CDR3 comprises 14 residues. The CDR3 here is CASSLTETSYEQYF. CDR3 bases: TGTGCCAGCAGCCTTACAGAGACCTCCTACGAGCAGTACTTC.